This is a list of T cell receptor beta chains from one sample in a study of T cell responses to AZD1222 COVID-19 vaccine. Measured with immunoSEQ multiplex PCR; TCRdb has only the in-frame clones, and not every one. The sample consists of approximately 110,000 clones, roughly 87% of them appearing once. The sequencing here drew on peripheral blood, taken 28 days after the second AZD1222 dose. The receptors derive from an adult who received the AZD1222 COVID-19 vaccine. The CDR3 runs from the conserved cysteine through the conserved F or W. D genes are given only for firm matches. Expanded clones are given a class, and other clones once, few, many or no size at all.

d_call clone_size j_call v_call cdr3_nt cdr3_aa
TRBD2 few TRBJ2-7 TRBV9 TGTGCCAGCAGCGTAGAGGCGGGAGTGGCCTACGAGCAGTACTTC CASSVEAGVAYEQYF
. . TRBJ2-5 TRBV25-1 TGTGCCAGCAGTGAATTGGGGCCAGGGTGGGAGACCCAGTACTTC CASSELGPGWETQYF
. . TRBJ1-2 TRBV6-1 TGTGCCAGCAGTGAAAGTGGAGACGATGGCTACACCTTC CASSESGDDGYTF
. once TRBJ2-1 TRBV5-5 TGTGCCAGCAGGACCGACAGAACCTCCTACAATGAGCAGTTCTTC CASRTDRTSYNEQFF
. . TRBJ1-1 TRBV30 TGTGCCCTGATGGGGGCGGGAAACACTGAAGCTTTCTTT CALMGAGNTEAFF
TRBD2 . TRBJ2-3 TRBV25-1 TGTGCCAGCGGGAGGACTAGCGGAGCTAGCACAGATACGCAGTATTTT CASGRTSGASTDTQYF
TRBD2 . TRBJ2-3 TRBV19 TGTGCCAGTAAGTTCAGCGGGGGCGGTCGCGATACGCAGTATTTT CASKFSGGGRDTQYF
. . TRBJ1-2 TRBV2 TGTGCCAGCGTCAAAGATTCTTATGGCTACACCTTC CASVKDSYGYTF
. few TRBJ2-1 TRBV5-1 TGCGCCAGCACCTGGGGCGGATCCTCCTACAATGAGCAGTTCTTC CASTWGGSSYNEQFF
. . TRBJ1-1 TRBV29-1 TGCAGCGTCCGCATCAGTTGGAGGATGAACACTGAAGCTTTCTTT CSVRISWRMNTEAFF
TRBD1 . TRBJ2-5 TRBV30 TGTGCCTGGAGGCCGACGCGGGACAGGGGAACAGGGACCCAGTACTTC CAWRPTRDRGTGTQYF
. few TRBJ2-3 TRBV7-2 TGTGCCAGCACCTCTGGGGGCCATGGCACAGATACGCAGTATTTT CASTSGGHGTDTQYF
TRBD1 . TRBJ2-2 TRBV3-1/TRBV3-2 TGTGCCAGCAGCCTCGGACAGGGGAACACCGGGGAGCTGTTTTTT CASSLGQGNTGELFF
TRBD2 . TRBJ2-7 TRBV5-6 TGTGCCAGCAGCCCGGGGACTAGCGGAGTTTCCTCCTACGAGCAGTACTTC CASSPGTSGVSSYEQYF
TRBD1 . TRBJ2-7 TRBV4-1 TGCGCCAGCAGCCCGCGGGACAGGCCCTACGAGCAGTACTTC CASSPRDRPYEQYF
TRBD1 . TRBJ1-4 TRBV28 TGTGCCAGCATGACCGCAGGGGGTCGGGAAAAACTGTTTTTT CASMTAGGREKLFF
. . TRBJ2-2 TRBV9 TGTGCCAGCAGCGTAGAGTGGGGAACCGGGGAGCTGTTTTTT CASSVEWGTGELFF
TRBD1 . TRBJ2-2 TRBV3-1/TRBV3-2 TGTGCCAGCAGCATACAGGGGGTTGGGGAGCTGTTTTTT CASSIQGVGELFF
. . TRBJ1-4 TRBV2 TGTGCCAGCTTTAAGGATGTAGGTGAAAAACTGTTTTTT CASFKDVGEKLFF
. . TRBJ2-5 TRBV7-9 TGTGCCAGCAGTCAGGGGTGGGGCTGGGAGACCCAGTACTTC CASSQGWGWETQYF
TRBD2 . TRBJ2-5 TRBV15 TGTGCCACCAGCAGAGACCCCCGGCCTAGCGGGAGAGGTGAGACCCAGTACTTC CATSRDPRPSGRGETQYF
. . TRBJ1-5 TRBV5-8 TGTGCCAGCAGCTTGGGACAGACTTTCTATCAGCCCCAGCATTTT CASSLGQTFYQPQHF
. . TRBJ2-1 TRBV19 TGTGCCAGTAGTATCTCAGGGGTTTTCTACAATGAGCAGTTCTTC CASSISGVFYNEQFF
TRBD1 . TRBJ1-1 TRBV5-1 TGCGCCAGCAGCCTACGGACAGGGGGCGCGAGGGTGGCTTTCTTT CASSLRTGGARVAFF
. . TRBJ1-1 TRBV6-5 TGTGCCAGCAGTCGGACCGGGCAGGGGCTCACTGAAGCTTTCTTT CASSRTGQGLTEAFF
. . TRBJ2-3 TRBV5-1 TGCGCCAGCAGCTGGGGCAATTTAGGGGATACGCAGTATTTT CASSWGNLGDTQYF
. . TRBJ2-1 TRBV28 TGTGCCAGCAGCTACCCCCCCGGAATATACAATGAGCAGTTCTTC CASSYPPGIYNEQFF
TRBD1 . TRBJ1-3 TRBV11-2 TGTGCCAGCAGCTTTAGGACAGGGGTTACTGGAAACACCATATATTTT CASSFRTGVTGNTIYF
. . TRBJ1-1 TRBV29-1 TGCAGCGTTAAAACCGGGACTAAGAACACTGAAGCTTTCTTT CSVKTGTKNTEAFF
TRBD1 . TRBJ2-7 TRBV19 TGTGCCAGTAGCTACAGGGGGGACTACGAGCAGTACTTC CASSYRGDYEQYF
. . TRBJ1-5 TRBV19 TGTGCCAGTACCGCACAGGGCAATAGCAATCAGCCCCAGCATTTT CASTAQGNSNQPQHF
TRBD2 . TRBJ2-7 TRBV28 TGTGCCAGCAGTTCCCCGGGACTAGCGGGATTGGGCTACGAGCAGTACTTC CASSSPGLAGLGYEQYF
. . TRBJ2-7 TRBV6-5 TGTGCCAGCAATAGGGGACGGACGGCTTCCTACGAGCAGTACTTC CASNRGRTASYEQYF
. . TRBJ2-1 TRBV5-5 TGTGCCAGCAGCTTGGGGGACTCATTAATTGAGCAGTTCTTC CASSLGDSLIEQFF
TRBD1 . TRBJ2-7 TRBV30 TGTGCCTGGAGCCGACAGGGCACCTACGAGCAGTACTTC CAWSRQGTYEQYF
TRBD2 . TRBJ2-1 TRBV27 TGTGCCAGCAGTATCCGACTAGCGGGAGCGTCCTACAATGAGCAGTTCTTC CASSIRLAGASYNEQFF
. . TRBJ2-1 TRBV13 TGTGCCAGCAGCAGATTTTACAATGAGCAGTTCTTC CASSRFYNEQFF
TRBD1 . TRBJ2-7 TRBV5-6 TGTGCCAGCAGCACCGGACAGGGGACCTACGAGCAGTACTTC CASSTGQGTYEQYF
TRBD2 . TRBJ2-1 TRBV4-3 TGCGCCAGCAGCCATCGGAACCAGCGGGACTCCTACAATGAGCAGTTCTTC CASSHRNQRDSYNEQFF
. . TRBJ1-3 TRBV5-6 TGTGCCAGCAGTCCGGCGACCGCTATAAACACCATATATTTT CASSPATAINTIYF